This TCR beta chain was profiled in a study of blood T cell repertoires in COVID-19. The overall study: In each case, the material was cDNA or gDNA derived from T cells, B-cell-depleted T cells, or PBMCs.

Original handling: Reference gene primer amplification gave nucleated cell count estimates. The assay was immunoSEQ multiplex PCR, and TCRdb's table has in-frame clones only and misses some. V, J and clone size reflect that table, while D and trimming were determined from the DNA. The sample consists of 150,000 to 200,000 clones, roughly four fifths of them appearing once. Deletions cut 4 bases from V and 4 bases from J, with 21 bases between. The CDR3 is 16 residues long. The J gene is TRBJ2-7, the V gene TRBV5-3; D gene uncertain. TRBV5-3 is an open reading frame whose function is uncertain. The TCR originated in a woman older than 75 with COVID-19, enrolled during active disease. The sample comprised peripheral blood. CDR3 in amino acids: CARSRNPFLRSYEQYF. The CDR3 DNA reads as TGTGCCAGAAGCCGAAACCCTTTCCTACGTAGTTACGAGCAGTACTTC.